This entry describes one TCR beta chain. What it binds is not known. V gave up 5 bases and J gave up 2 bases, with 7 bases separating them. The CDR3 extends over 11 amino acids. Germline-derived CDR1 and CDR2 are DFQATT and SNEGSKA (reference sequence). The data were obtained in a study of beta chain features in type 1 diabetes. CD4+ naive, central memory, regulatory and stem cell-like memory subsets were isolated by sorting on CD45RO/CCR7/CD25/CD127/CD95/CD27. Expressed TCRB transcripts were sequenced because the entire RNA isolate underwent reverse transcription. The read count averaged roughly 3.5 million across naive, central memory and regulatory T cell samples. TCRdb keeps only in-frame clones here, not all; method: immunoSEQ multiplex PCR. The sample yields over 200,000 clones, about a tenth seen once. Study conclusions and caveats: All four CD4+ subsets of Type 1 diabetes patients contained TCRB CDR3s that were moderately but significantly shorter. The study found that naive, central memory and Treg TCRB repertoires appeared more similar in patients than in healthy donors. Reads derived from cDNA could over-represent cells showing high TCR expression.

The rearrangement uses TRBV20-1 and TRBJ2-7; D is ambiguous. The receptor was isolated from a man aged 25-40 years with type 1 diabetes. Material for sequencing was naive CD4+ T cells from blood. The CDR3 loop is CSAANPYEQYF. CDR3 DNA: TGCAGTGCTGCGAACCCCTACGAGCAGTACTTC.